Presented here are 21 T cell receptor beta chains from one specimen sequenced in a study of blood T cell repertoires in COVID-19. Method: immunoSEQ multiplex PCR; TCRdb's copy keeps in-frame clones and lacks some. This repertoire shows more than 250,000 clones, more than 75% found once; its top ten account for roughly 5.3%. The sample comprised PBMCs or T cells enriched from blood (not recorded which). These receptor sequences come from a woman between 25 and 40 years old who had recovered from COVID-19.

The J gene is TRBJ1-1, the V gene TRBV5-1; tentatively, D is TRBD1 (6 bases). V dropped 5 bases and J dropped 6 bases, with 17 bases sitting between them. Germline V gives CDR1 SGHRS, CDR2 YFSETQ. The CDR3 has 14 amino acids. The chain's CDR3 is CASSPGGGASEAFF. CDR3 DNA: TGCGCCAGCAGTCCCGGTGGGGGGGCGTCTGAAGCTTTCTTT.

The rearrangement links TRBV5-1 to TRBJ2-7; 8 bases map to TRBD2. J lost 2 bases, V lost 0 bases, and 4 bases had no gene match. This CDR3 contains 15 residues. The V gene's germline CDR1 is SGHRS and CDR2 YFSETQ. CDR3 sequence reads: CASSLEVAGPYEQYF. The CDR3 DNA reads TGCGCCAGCAGCTTGGAAGTAGCGGGGCCCTACGAGCAGTACTTC.

V and J are TRBV30 and TRBJ1-2; D not resolved. V lost 3 bases and J 2 bases, leaving 16 bases between the germline ends. This CDR3 contains 15 residues. Germline V CDR1 and CDR2: GTSNPN, SVGIG (reference sequence). CDR3: CAWRPLGAGNYGYTF. The CDR3, as DNA: TGTGCCTGGAGGCCCCTGGGCGCCGGAAACTATGGCTACACCTTC.

The V gene is TRBV19, the J gene TRBJ1-6; 7 nucleotides line up with TRBD1. In germline, CDR1 is LNHDA, CDR2 SQIVND (reference sequence). Trimming removed 7 bases from V and 5 bases from J; junction bases left unmatched: 11. This CDR3 has 16 amino acids. As DNA, the CDR3 is TGTGCCAGTATGAGGGGGCGACAGGGTAATAATTCACCCCTCCACTTT. Translated, it gives CASMRGRQGNNSPLHF.

The chain has TRBV7-8 and TRBJ1-1; perhaps TRBD1 as D (6 bases). This CDR3 is 14 amino acids long. Between the trimmed V and J ends, which lost 5 bases and 5 bases, there was a span of 15 bases. Germline CDR1 is SGHVS and CDR2 is FQNEAQ. The CDR3 region is CASSLPTGVTEAFF. In nucleotides, the CDR3 is TGTGCCAGCAGCCTCCCGACAGGCGTGACTGAAGCTTTCTTT.

This clone has only one observation. The chain couples TRBV4-1 to TRBJ1-2, with D perhaps TRBD1 (5 bases). Germline V lookup: CDR1 MGHRA, CDR2 YSYEKL. V lost 1 base and J 7 bases, leaving 10 bases between the germline ends. This CDR3 is 13 amino acids long. CDR3: CASSQAPGGGYTF. CDR3 DNA: TGCGCCAGCAGCCAAGCGCCCGGGGGTGGCTACACCTTC.

The rearrangement joins TRBV10-3 to TRBJ1-1; maybe TRBD1 (6 bases). Per the germline V gene, CDR1 is ENHRY and CDR2 is SYGVKD. The length of the CDR3 is 14 residues. V gave up 2 bases and J gave up 3 bases, with 10 bases separating them. CDR3 DNA sequence: TGTGCCATCAGTGAGGTAGGGGGTCACACTGAAGCTTTCTTT. This codes for CAISEVGGHTEAFF.

V usage is TRBV4-1 and J usage is TRBJ2-1, with TRBD2 matching 13 bases. The CDR3 is 15 residues long. The germline gives CDR1 MGHRA, CDR2 YSYEKL. After removal of 6 bases from V and 5 bases from J, the junction contained 4 bases not matched to a gene. As DNA, the CDR3 is TGCGCCAGCAGGAACGGACTAGCGGGGGACAATGAGCAGTTCTTC. Protein sequence: CASRNGLAGDNEQFF.

This clone was found once. This chain joins TRBV7-9 and TRBJ1-1; no firm D call. V lost 2 bases and J 4 bases, leaving 8 bases between the germline ends. Germline CDR1 and CDR2: SEHNR and FQNEAQ (reference sequence). This CDR3 region has 13 residues. The DNA of the CDR3 is TGTGCCAGCAGCTTAAACGAGGCCACTGAAGCTTTCTTT. It specifies CASSLNEATEAFF.

The rearrangement links TRBV30 to TRBJ1-4, with a tentative D call TRBD1 (6 bases). Germline assignment: CDR1 GTSNPN and CDR2 SVGIG (reference sequence). V was shortened by 0 bases and J by 10 bases, with 6 bases between the two germline ends. The CDR3 is made up of 11 amino acids. The CDR3 spells CAWSVQGKLFF. The CDR3 DNA reads as TGTGCCTGGAGTGTACAGGGAAAACTGTTTTTT.

The chain joins TRBV28 to TRBJ2-5, with 8 bases fitting TRBD2. The CDR3 is 16 residues long. Germline V gives CDR1 MDHEN, CDR2 SYDVKM. With 5 bases clipped from V and 0 bases from J, the junction kept 8 bases outside the gene matches. In DNA, the CDR3 is TGTGCCAGCAGTCTACCGGGGGGGCAGTACCAAGAGACCCAGTACTTC. Encoded protein: CASSLPGGQYQETQYF.

V usage is TRBV4-2 and J usage is TRBJ1-2; D ambiguous. Trimming took 1 base from V and 3 from J, leaving 9 bases between them. Germline V CDR1 and CDR2: LGHNA, YNFKEQ. This CDR3 is 14 amino acids long. CDR3: CASSQVTNDYGYTF. CDR3 coding DNA: TGTGCCAGCAGCCAAGTTACAAACGACTATGGCTACACCTTC.

This clone was found once. This rearrangement joins TRBV2 to TRBJ1-1, with 7 bases lining up with TRBD1. The CDR3 sequence is 14 residues long. Germline trimming cut 6 bases from V and 5 bases from J; bases unmatched to any gene: 9. CDR1 and CDR2 (germline): SNHLY, FYNNEI. This chain's CDR3 is CASSSNRGGTEAFF. DNA for the CDR3: TGTGCCAGCAGCAGTAACAGGGGAGGAACTGAAGCTTTCTTT.

The chain is built from TRBV7-2 and TRBJ2-5, with 8 bases aligning to TRBD2. Germline V gene lookup returns CDR1 SGHTA and CDR2 FQGNSA. The CDR3 has 14 amino acids. The V gene end was trimmed by 7 bases and the J gene end by 7 bases; junction bases not matched to a gene: 11. This CDR3 reads CASKSSGSGWTQYF. DNA of the CDR3: TGTGCCAGCAAGTCTAGCGGGTCCGGATGGACCCAGTACTTC.

V gene TRBV15 combines with J gene TRBJ1-2; D unresolved. The V gene lost 0 bases and the J gene lost 0 bases, with 11 bases spanning the gap. CDR1 and CDR2 (germline): LNHNV, YYDKDF (reference sequence). The CDR3 totals 16 residues. The CDR3 coding sequence is TGTGCCACCAGCAGAGACCGTGCAGGCACTAACTATGGCTACACCTTC. Encoded protein: CATSRDRAGTNYGYTF.

This clone showed up just a few times. The rearrangement links TRBV5-5 to TRBJ1-3; weak D call: TRBD1 (6 bases). This CDR3 has 15 amino acids. CDR1 is SGHKS, CDR2 YYEKEE, per germline (reference sequence). V was clipped by 0 bases and J by 4 bases, with 11 bases between them. In nucleotides, the CDR3 is TGTGCCAGCAGCTTGGCCCCAGGGACAGGAAACACCATATATTTT. Its translation is CASSLAPGTGNTIYF.

In its sample, this clone was seen a few times. As DNA, the CDR3 is TGTGCCATCAGTGAGCCGGGACTAGCGGATGGAGAGACCCAGTACTTC. Its protein is CAISEPGLADGETQYF. The chain employs TRBV10-3 and TRBJ2-5; 11 bases fit TRBD2. There are 16 residues in the CDR3. V was pared by 2 bases and J by 4 bases, with 6 bases of the junction left unmatched. Germline assignment: CDR1 ENHRY and CDR2 SYGVKD.

The chain is built from TRBV10-3 and TRBJ1-5; 8 bases map to TRBD1. V shed 3 bases and J 4 bases; nucleotides not matched to a gene: 5. The germline V gene has CDR1 ENHRY and CDR2 SYGVKD. The CDR3 is 15 residues long. In nucleotides, the CDR3 is TGTGCCATCAGTGAAGGACAGGGCGTGAATCAGCCCCAGCATTTT. This encodes CAISEGQGVNQPQHF.

This clone showed up just a few times. The CDR3 sequence is CASSAIGADGEKLFF. CDR3 DNA sequence: TGCGCCAGCAGCGCCATAGGGGCGGACGGGGAAAAACTGTTTTTT. The chain uses TRBV5-1 and TRBJ1-4; weak D call: TRBD1 (5 bases). V dropped 4 bases and J dropped 8 bases, with 18 bases sitting between them. Per the germline V gene, CDR1 is SGHRS and CDR2 is YFSETQ. The CDR3 has 15 residues.

This sequence joins TRBV21-1 and TRBJ2-7; the table assigns TRBD2, which was not confirmed against the DNA. TRBV21-1 is shown as a pseudogene. This CDR3 region has 14 residues. The DNA for the CDR3 is TGTGCCAGCAGCAAAGAGGGGGGGTTCTACGAGCAGTACTTC. Amino acids: CASSKEGGFYEQYF.

The chain is built from TRBV29-1 and TRBJ2-7; the D gene is possibly TRBD2 (5 bases). The CDR3 totals 14 residues. Between the trimmed V and J ends, which lost 6 bases and 1 base, there was a span of 16 bases. CDR1 is SQVTM and CDR2 is ANQGSEA in the germline V gene. As DNA, the CDR3 is TGCAGCGTGAGGGTTCAGAGACGGTCCTACGAGCAGTACTTC. It is translated as CSVRVQRRSYEQYF.